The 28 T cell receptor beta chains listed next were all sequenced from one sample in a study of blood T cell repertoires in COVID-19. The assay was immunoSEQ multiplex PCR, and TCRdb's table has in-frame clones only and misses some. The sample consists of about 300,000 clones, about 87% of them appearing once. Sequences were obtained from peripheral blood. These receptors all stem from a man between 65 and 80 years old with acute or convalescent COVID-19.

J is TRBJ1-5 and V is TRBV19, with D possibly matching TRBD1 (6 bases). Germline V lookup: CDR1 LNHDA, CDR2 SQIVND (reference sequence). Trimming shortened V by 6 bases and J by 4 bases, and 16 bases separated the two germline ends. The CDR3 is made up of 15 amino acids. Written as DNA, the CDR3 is TGTGCCAGTAGGGGCAACAGGGAATCAAATCAGCCCCAGCATTTT. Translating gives CASRGNRESNQPQHF.

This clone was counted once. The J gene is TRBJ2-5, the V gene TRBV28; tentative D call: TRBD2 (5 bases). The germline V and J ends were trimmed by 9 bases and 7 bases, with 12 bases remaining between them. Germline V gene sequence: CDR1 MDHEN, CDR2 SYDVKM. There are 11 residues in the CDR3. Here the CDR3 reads CASSSSRTQYF. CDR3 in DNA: TGTGCCAGTTCTAGCTCCCGGACCCAGTACTTC. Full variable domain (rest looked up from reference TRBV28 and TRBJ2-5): DVKVTQSSRYLVKRTGEKVFLECVQDMDHENMFWYRQDPGLGLRLIYFSYDVKMKEKGDIPEGYSVSREKKERFSLILESASTNQTSMYLCASSSSRTQYFGPGTRLLVL.

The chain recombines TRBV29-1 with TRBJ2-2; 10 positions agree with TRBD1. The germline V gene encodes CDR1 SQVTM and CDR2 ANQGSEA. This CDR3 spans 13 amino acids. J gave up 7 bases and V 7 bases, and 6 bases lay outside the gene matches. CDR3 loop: CSADRGEGGELFF. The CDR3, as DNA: TGCAGCGCGGACAGGGGGGAAGGCGGGGAGCTGTTTTTT.

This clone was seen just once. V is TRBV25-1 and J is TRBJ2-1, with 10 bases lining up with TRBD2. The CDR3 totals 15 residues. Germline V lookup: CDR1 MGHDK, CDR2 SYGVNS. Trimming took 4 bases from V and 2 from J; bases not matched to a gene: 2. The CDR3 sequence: CASSVAGGPYNEQFF. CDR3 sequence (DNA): TGTGCCAGCAGTGTAGCGGGGGGCCCCTACAATGAGCAGTTCTTC.

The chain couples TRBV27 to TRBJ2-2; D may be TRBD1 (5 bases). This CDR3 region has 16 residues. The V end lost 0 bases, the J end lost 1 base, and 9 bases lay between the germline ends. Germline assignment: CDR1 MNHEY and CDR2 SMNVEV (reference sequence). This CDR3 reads CASSLSSTGNTGELFF. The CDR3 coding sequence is TGTGCCAGCAGTTTATCAAGTACAGGGAACACCGGGGAGCTGTTTTTT.

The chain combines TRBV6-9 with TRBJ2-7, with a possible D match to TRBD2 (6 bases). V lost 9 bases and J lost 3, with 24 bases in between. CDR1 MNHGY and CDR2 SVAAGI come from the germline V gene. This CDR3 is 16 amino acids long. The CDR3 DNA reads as TGTGCCAGGTATTGGAGGGTGGGGCGGCAACACTACGAGCAGTACTTC. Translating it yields CARYWRVGRQHYEQYF.

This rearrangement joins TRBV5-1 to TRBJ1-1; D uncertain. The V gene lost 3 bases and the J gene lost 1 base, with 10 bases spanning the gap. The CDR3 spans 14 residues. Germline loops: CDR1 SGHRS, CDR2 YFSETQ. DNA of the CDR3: TGCGCCAGCAGCTCGAATCCAGGGAACACTGAAGCTTTCTTT. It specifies CASSSNPGNTEAFF. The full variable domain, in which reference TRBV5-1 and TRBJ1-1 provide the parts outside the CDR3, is KAGVTQTPRYLIKTRGQQVTLSCSPISGHRSVSWYQQTPGQGLQFLFEYFSETQRNKGNFPGRFSGRQFSNSRSEMNVSTLELGDSALYLCASSSNPGNTEAFFGQGTRLTVV.

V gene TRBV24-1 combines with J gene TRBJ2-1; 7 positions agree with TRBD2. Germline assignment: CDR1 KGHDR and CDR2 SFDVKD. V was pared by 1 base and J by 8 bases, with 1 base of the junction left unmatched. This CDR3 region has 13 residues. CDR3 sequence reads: CATSDFGGDEQFF. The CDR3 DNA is TGTGCCACCAGTGATTTTGGGGGGGATGAGCAGTTCTTC.

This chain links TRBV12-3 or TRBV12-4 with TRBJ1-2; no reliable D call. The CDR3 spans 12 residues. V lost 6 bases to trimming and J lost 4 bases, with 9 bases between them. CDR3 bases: TGTGCCAGCAGAAGACACCCCTATGGCTACACCTTC. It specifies CASRRHPYGYTF.

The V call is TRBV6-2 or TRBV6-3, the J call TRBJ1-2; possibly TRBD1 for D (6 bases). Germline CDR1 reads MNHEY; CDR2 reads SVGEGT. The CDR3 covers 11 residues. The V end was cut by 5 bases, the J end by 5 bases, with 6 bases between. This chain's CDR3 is CASSQGYGYTF. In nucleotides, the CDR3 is TGTGCCAGCAGTCAGGGGTATGGCTACACCTTC.

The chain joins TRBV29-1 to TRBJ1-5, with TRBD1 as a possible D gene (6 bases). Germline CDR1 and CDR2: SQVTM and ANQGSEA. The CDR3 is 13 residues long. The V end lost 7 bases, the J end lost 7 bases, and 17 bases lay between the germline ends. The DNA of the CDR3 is TGCAGCGCGATCTTAAGCAGGGGCCAGCCCCAGCATTTT. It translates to CSAILSRGQPQHF.

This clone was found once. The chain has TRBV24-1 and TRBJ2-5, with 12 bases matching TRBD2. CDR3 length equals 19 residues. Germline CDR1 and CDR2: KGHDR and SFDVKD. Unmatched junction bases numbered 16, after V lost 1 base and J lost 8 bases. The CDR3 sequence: CATSDFSPASGRARETQYF. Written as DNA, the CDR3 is TGTGCCACCAGTGATTTTTCCCCGGCTAGCGGGAGGGCCCGGGAAACCCAGTACTTC.

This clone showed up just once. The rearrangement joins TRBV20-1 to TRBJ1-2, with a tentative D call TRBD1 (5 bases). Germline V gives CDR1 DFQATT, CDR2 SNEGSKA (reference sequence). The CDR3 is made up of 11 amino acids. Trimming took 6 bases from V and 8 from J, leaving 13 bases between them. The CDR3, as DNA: TGCAGTGCCGGGGCGGCGGGGGGCTACACCTTC. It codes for CSAGAAGGYTF.

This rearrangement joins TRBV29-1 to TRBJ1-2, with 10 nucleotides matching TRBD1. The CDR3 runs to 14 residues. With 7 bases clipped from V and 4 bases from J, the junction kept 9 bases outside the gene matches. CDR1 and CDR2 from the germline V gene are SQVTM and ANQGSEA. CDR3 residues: CSADPGQGSYGYTF. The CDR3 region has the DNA TGCAGCGCAGATCCGGGACAGGGGTCCTATGGCTACACCTTC.

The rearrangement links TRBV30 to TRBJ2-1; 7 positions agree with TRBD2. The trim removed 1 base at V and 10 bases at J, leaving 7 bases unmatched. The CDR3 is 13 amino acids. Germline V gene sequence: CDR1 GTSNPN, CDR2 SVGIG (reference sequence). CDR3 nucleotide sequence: TGTGCCTGGAGTGGGGTAGTGGGAGGGGAGCAGTTCTTC. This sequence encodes CAWSGVVGGEQFF.

The CDR3: CASSIGGRAGELFF. For the CDR3, the DNA is TGTGCCAGTAGTATAGGTGGGAGGGCCGGGGAGCTGTTTTTT. The genes are TRBV19 and TRBJ2-2, with 7 nucleotides matching TRBD2. J gave up 6 bases and V 1 base, and 2 bases lay outside the gene matches. The CDR3 runs to 14 residues. The germline gives CDR1 LNHDA, CDR2 SQIVND (reference sequence). The full variable domain, completed using reference TRBV19 and TRBJ2-2, is DGGITQSPKYLFRKEGQNVTLSCEQNLNHDAMYWYRQDPGQGLRLIYYSQIVNDFQKGDIAEGYSVSREKKESFPLTVTSAQKNPTAFYLCASSIGGRAGELFFGEGSRLTVL.

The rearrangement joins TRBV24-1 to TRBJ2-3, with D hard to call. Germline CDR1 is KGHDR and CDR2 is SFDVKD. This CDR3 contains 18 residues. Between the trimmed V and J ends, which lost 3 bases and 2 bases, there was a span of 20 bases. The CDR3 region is CATSDANRGFPPTDTQYF. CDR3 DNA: TGTGCCACCAGTGATGCGAATCGCGGCTTCCCCCCCACAGATACGCAGTATTTT.

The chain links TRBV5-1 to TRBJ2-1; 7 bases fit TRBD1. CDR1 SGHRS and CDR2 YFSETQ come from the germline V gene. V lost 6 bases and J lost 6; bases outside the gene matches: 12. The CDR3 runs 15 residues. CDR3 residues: CASTETGFTGNEQFF. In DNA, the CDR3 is TGCGCCAGCACCGAGACAGGGTTTACCGGCAATGAGCAGTTCTTC.

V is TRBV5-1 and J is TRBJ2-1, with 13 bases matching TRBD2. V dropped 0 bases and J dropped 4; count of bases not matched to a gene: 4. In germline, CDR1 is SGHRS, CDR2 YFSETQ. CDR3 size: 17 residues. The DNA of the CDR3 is TGCGCCAGCAGCTTGGACGGGACTAGCGGGATTTACAATGAGCAGTTCTTC. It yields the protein CASSLDGTSGIYNEQFF. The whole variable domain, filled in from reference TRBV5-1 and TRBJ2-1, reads KAGVTQTPRYLIKTRGQQVTLSCSPISGHRSVSWYQQTPGQGLQFLFEYFSETQRNKGNFPGRFSGRQFSNSRSEMNVSTLELGDSALYLCASSLDGTSGIYNEQFFGPGTRLTVL.

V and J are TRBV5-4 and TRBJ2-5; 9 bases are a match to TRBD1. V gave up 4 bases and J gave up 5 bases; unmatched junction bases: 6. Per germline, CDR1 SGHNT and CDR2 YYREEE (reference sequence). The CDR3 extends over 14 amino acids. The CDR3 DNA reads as TGTGCCAGCAGCCAGGACAGGGGTGGCGAGACCCAGTACTTC. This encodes CASSQDRGGETQYF.

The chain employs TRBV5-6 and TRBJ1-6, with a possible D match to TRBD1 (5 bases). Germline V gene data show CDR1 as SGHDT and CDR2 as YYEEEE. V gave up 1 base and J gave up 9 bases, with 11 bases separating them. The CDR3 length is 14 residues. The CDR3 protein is CASSLQGDASPLHF. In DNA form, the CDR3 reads TGTGCCAGCAGCTTGCAAGGGGATGCTTCACCCCTCCACTTT.

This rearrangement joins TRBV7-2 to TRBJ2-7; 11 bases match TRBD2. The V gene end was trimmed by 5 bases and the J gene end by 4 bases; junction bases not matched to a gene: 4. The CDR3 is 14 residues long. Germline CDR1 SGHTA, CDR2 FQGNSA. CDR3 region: CASSLSGGVYEQYF. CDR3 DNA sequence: TGTGCCAGCAGCCTTAGCGGGGGGGTTTACGAGCAGTACTTC. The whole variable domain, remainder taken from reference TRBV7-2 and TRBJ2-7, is GAGVSQSPSNKVTEKGKDVELRCDPISGHTALYWYRQSLGQGLEFLIYFQGNSAPDKSGLPSDRFSAERTGGSVSTLTIQRTQQEDSAVYLCASSLSGGVYEQYFGPGTRLTVT.

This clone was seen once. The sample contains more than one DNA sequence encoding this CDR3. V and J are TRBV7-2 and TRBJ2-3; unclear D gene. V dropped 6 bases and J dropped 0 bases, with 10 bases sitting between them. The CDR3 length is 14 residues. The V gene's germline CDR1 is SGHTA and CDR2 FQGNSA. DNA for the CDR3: TGTGCCAGCAGTCCCATGGCCAGCACAGATACGCAGTATTTT. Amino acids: CASSPMASTDTQYF.

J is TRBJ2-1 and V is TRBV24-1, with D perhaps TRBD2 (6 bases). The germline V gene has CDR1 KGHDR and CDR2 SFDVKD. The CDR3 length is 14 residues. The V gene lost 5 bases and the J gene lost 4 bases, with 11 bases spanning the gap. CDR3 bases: TGTGCCACCAGTGGGCGGGAACTATACAATGAGCAGTTCTTC. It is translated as CATSGRELYNEQFF.

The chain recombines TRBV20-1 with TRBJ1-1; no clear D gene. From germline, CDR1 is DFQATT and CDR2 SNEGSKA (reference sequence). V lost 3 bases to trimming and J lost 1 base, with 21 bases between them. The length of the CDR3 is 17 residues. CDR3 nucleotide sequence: TGCAGTGCTAGTAGTCCAGGCAGAGCCAATTGGAACACTGAAGCTTTCTTT. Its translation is CSASSPGRANWNTEAFF.

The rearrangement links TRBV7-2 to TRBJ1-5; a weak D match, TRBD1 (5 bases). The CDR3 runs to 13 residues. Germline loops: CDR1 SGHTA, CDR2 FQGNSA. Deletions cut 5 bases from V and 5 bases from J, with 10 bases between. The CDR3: CASSRDSHQPQHF. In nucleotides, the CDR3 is TGTGCCAGCAGCCGAGACAGTCATCAGCCCCAGCATTTT.

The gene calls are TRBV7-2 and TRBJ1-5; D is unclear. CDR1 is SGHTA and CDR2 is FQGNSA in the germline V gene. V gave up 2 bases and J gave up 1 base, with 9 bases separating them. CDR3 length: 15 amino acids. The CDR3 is CASSLQVVSNQPQHF. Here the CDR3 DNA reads TGTGCCAGCAGCTTACAGGTTGTCAGCAATCAGCCCCAGCATTTT.

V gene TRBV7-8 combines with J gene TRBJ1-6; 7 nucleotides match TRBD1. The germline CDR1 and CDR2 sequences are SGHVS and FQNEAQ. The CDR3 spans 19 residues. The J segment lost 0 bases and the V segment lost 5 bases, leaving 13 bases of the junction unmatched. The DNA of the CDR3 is TGTGCCAGCAGCCGAAGCTTGACAGGGATCCTCTCCTATAATTCACCCCTCCACTTT. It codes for CASSRSLTGILSYNSPLHF.